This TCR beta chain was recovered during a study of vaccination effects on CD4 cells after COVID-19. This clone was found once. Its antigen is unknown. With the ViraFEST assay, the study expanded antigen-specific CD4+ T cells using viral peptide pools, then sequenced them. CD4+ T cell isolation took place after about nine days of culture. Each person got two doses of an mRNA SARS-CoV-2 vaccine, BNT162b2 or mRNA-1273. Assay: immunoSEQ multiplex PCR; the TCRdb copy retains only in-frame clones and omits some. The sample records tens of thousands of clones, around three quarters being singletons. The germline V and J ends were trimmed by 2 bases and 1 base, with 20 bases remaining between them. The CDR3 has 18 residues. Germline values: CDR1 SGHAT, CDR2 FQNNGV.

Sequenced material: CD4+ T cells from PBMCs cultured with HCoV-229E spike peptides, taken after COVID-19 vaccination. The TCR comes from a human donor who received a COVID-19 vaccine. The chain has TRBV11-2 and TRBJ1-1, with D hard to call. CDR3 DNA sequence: TGTGCCAGCAGCTTATATAACAATTGGGGAGGCAAGAACACTGAAGCTTTCTTT. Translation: CASSLYNNWGGKNTEAFF.